This is a list of T cell receptor beta chains from one sample in a study of T-cell reconstitution after alpha-beta-depleted transplantation in children. TCRdb independently ran MiXCR on the PCR reads; one entry per CDR3 protein. This repertoire shows 200,000 or so distinct CDR3 sequences, 7.5% to 9.5% found once; its top ten account for 35%. The material was PBMCs, mostly from graft donor cells, obtained 360 days after TCRalphabeta/CD19-depleted stem cell transplant. The receptors were gathered from a male patient under 10 years old who had a stem cell transplant for acute myeloid leukemia, so the T cells may come from the graft donor. CDR3s include the opening cysteine and the closing phenylalanine or tryptophan. Each record gives: V gene, J gene, clone size, D gene, CDR3 DNA, CDR3 protein. A D gene is named only where the DNA matches it firmly. A clone size is listed for some rows: how often the clone was seen (once, few, many), or a class if it is expanded.

TRBV20-1	TRBJ2-2	many	TRBD2	TGCAGTGCTACTCCTAGCGGGAACACCGGGGAGCTGTTTTTT	CSATPSGNTGELFF
TRBV12-3/TRBV12-4	TRBJ1-5	.	.	TGTGCCAGCACCATGGACGGGAATCAGCCCCAGCATTTT	CASTMDGNQPQHF
TRBV15	TRBJ2-4	.	TRBD2	TGTGCCACCAGCAGAGATCTCGGGACGGGAGGAAACATTCAGTACTTC	CATSRDLGTGGNIQYF
TRBV10-3	TRBJ1-5	many	.	TGTGCCATCAGTGAGTTGTCAGGGGGCAATCAGCCCCAGCATTTT	CAISELSGGNQPQHF
TRBV20-1	TRBJ2-7	many	TRBD2	TGCAGTGCCGATAAGGGACTAGCGGACTACGAGCAGTACTTC	CSADKGLADYEQYF
TRBV6-2/TRBV6-3	TRBJ2-2	few	.	TGTGCCACGCGAGGTTTTCCGGACGTGCCTTACACCGGGGAGCTGTTTTTT	CATRGFPDVPYTGELFF
TRBV7-9	TRBJ2-3	many	TRBD2	TGTGCCAGCAGCTTAGAGGGACTAGCGGGCACAGATACGCAGTATTTT	CASSLEGLAGTDTQYF
TRBV4-1	TRBJ2-3	few	.	TGCGCCAGCAGCCAAGATATGAACAGCCGTGATACGCAGTATTTT	CASSQDMNSRDTQYF
TRBV19	TRBJ1-3	many	TRBD1	TGTGCCAGTAGTATCGGGACAGCCTCTGGAAACACCATATATTTT	CASSIGTASGNTIYF
TRBV7-2	TRBJ2-5	.	TRBD2	TGTGCCAGCAGCACCGGGACTACTTTTCAAGAGACCCAGTACTTC	CASSTGTTFQETQYF
TRBV5-1	TRBJ2-3	few	.	TGCGCCAGCAGCTTTCAAGGGGATACGCAGTATTTT	CASSFQGDTQYF
TRBV12-3/TRBV12-4	TRBJ1-2	few	TRBD1	TGTGCCAGCAGTCCGGACAGGGAATACTATGGCTACACCTTC	CASSPDREYYGYTF
TRBV7-3	TRBJ1-5	few	.	TGTGCCAGCAGCCCCATTACAGAGAATCAGCCCCAGCATTTT	CASSPITENQPQHF
TRBV5-1	TRBJ2-4	many	.	TGCGCCAGCAGCAAGGACGGAAACATTCAGTACTTC	CASSKDGNIQYF
TRBV20-1	TRBJ2-7	.	TRBD1	TGCAGTGTAGGACAGGGTCCCTCGGGGAACTACGAGCAGTACTTC	CSVGQGPSGNYEQYF
TRBV6-2/TRBV6-3	TRBJ2-1	few	.	TGTGCCAGCAGTTACTATACGCACAATGAGCAGTTCTTC	CASSYYTHNEQFF
TRBV5-1	TRBJ2-5	.	.	TGCGCCAGCAGCTTCGAAGGCGACCAAGAGACCCAGTACTTC	CASSFEGDQETQYF
TRBV5-1	TRBJ2-1	many	.	TGCGCCAGCAGCTTGGCCGAGGGGACACCCTACAATGAGCAGTTCTTC	CASSLAEGTPYNEQFF
TRBV29-1	TRBJ2-7	many	.	TGCAGCGTTGAAACGGGAGACTCCTACGAGCAGTACTTC	CSVETGDSYEQYF
TRBV5-1	TRBJ2-4	few	TRBD2	TGCGCCAGCAGCTTGGAGGGACTAGCGGGAGCCAAAAACATTCAGTACTTC	CASSLEGLAGAKNIQYF
TRBV29-1	TRBJ2-3	.	.	TGCAGCGTTGGTAGGGGGGCACGGGATACGCAGTATTTT	CSVGRGARDTQYF
TRBV20-1	TRBJ2-3	.	TRBD2	TGCAGTGCTACTCGGGGGGGCGGGGCAGATACGCAGTATTTT	CSATRGGGADTQYF
TRBV7-6	TRBJ2-1	many	.	TGTGCCAGCAGCTTAGAGGTGGACACCAAGCAGTTCTTC	CASSLEVDTKQFF
TRBV28	TRBJ2-2	many	TRBD1	TGTGCCAGCAGCTCCCCGGACAGGAGGAACACCGGGGAGCTGTTTTTT	CASSSPDRRNTGELFF
TRBV4-3	TRBJ2-3	.	TRBD2	TGCGCCAGCAGCCAAGGAAATAGCGGGAACACAGATACGCAGTATTTT	CASSQGNSGNTDTQYF
TRBV7-9	TRBJ2-1	many	TRBD1	TGTGCCAGCAGCGGATGGGACAGAAAGAGCTACAATGAGCAGTTCTTC	CASSGWDRKSYNEQFF
TRBV9	TRBJ2-1	many	.	TGTGCCAGCAGCGTAGTCGGTGGGTTAAATGAGCAGTTCTTC	CASSVVGGLNEQFF
TRBV12-3/TRBV12-4	TRBJ1-2	many	TRBD1	TGTGCCAGCAGTTTACTAGGGGGCCGCTATGGCTACACCTTC	CASSLLGGRYGYTF
TRBV20-1	TRBJ1-5	many	.	TGCAGTGCCCGGCGGGGTAGCAATCAGCCCCAGCATTTT	CSARRGSNQPQHF
TRBV5-1	TRBJ2-1	many	.	TGCGCCAGCAGCTTGTCGGGAGATGAGCAGTTCTTC	CASSLSGDEQFF
TRBV19	TRBJ2-7	many	.	TGTGCCAGTAGTATAGATCACCTGGCCACTAGCACCTACGAGCAGTACTTC	CASSIDHLATSTYEQYF
TRBV5-1	TRBJ2-1	many	TRBD2	TGCGCCAGCAGCTTGGCCGATTTCTTGGGACTAGCGGGTAGGGCCTACAATGAGCAGTTCTTC	CASSLADFLGLAGRAYNEQFF
TRBV4-2	TRBJ2-7	.	TRBD1	TGTGCCAGCAGCCTTAAGGGGGCCAGGAGCTCCTACGAGCAGTACTTC	CASSLKGARSSYEQYF
TRBV5-1	TRBJ1-5	.	.	TGCGCCTCTTGGACTGAGAATGATCAGCCCCAGCATTTT	CASWTENDQPQHF
TRBV7-2	TRBJ2-2	many	.	TGTGCCAGCAGGAAACCCGGGGGATCCACCGGGGAGCTGTTTTTT	CASRKPGGSTGELFF
TRBV5-1	TRBJ2-2	many	TRBD1	TGCGCCAGCAGCTTAGAGGGACAGGTGAAGGGCACCGGGGAGCTGTTTTTT	CASSLEGQVKGTGELFF
TRBV20-1	TRBJ1-1	many	.	TGCAGTGCTACGGGACCGAAGAACACTGAAGCTTTCTTT	CSATGPKNTEAFF
TRBV4-2	TRBJ2-2	many	TRBD1	TGTGCCAGCAGCCAAGAGGACAGGGGGTTCACCGGGGAGCTGTTTTTT	CASSQEDRGFTGELFF